The 9 T cell receptor beta chains below were found in one sample sequenced in a study of blood T cells in healthy people across ages. A J-beta primer mix and a sample-barcoded 5' primer were used in a second PCR of about 7 to 12 cycles. TCRdb re-called the 5' RACE reads through MiXCR, storing one row per CDR3 protein. The sample carries about 1.6 million distinct CDR3 sequences, about 31% recorded once. Sequenced input: blood. Receptors originate from a woman in her twenties or thirties in good health.

The chain is built from TRBV7-9 and TRBJ2-1, with 9 bases identical to TRBD2. In germline, CDR1 is SEHNR, CDR2 FQNEAQ (reference sequence). Losses at the gene ends were 5 bases for V and 10 bases for J; bases not matched to a gene: 9. CDR3 length: 14 amino acids. The CDR3 loop reads CASSRSGGSGEQFF. The DNA for the CDR3 is TGTGCCAGCAGCCGAAGCGGGGGGTCTGGAGAGCAGTTCTTC.

This chain connects TRBV7-2 to TRBJ1-2, with 9 nucleotides matching TRBD1. The junction had 5 bases not matched to a gene; V was cut back by 4 bases and J by 8 bases. Looked up from germline, CDR1 is SGHTA and CDR2 is FQGNSA. The CDR3 length is 13 residues. The CDR3 loop is CASSWGQGQGYTF. The DNA for the CDR3 is TGTGCCAGCAGCTGGGGACAGGGTCAAGGCTACACCTTC.

The chain employs TRBV5-1 and TRBJ2-2, with 7 bases that match TRBD1. The germline gives CDR1 SGHRS, CDR2 YFSETQ. The CDR3 is made up of 14 amino acids. V gave up 6 bases and J gave up 4 bases; unmatched junction bases: 6. The CDR3 protein is CASKPQGTTGELFF. CDR3 in DNA: TGCGCCAGCAAGCCACAGGGGACCACCGGGGAGCTGTTTTTT.

Remarks on this clonotype: One junction end disagrees with the germline gene, perhaps due to a read error. The chain carries TRBV20-1 and TRBJ1-2; D remains ambiguous. The CDR3 length is 11 residues. Germline V gene lookup returns CDR1 DFQATT and CDR2 SNEGSKA (reference sequence). DNA of the CDR3: TGCAGGGCTAGAAAGGGTTATGGCTACACCTTC. Its protein is CRARKGYGYTF.

This clonotype came up a few times. The rearrangement links TRBV24-1 to TRBJ1-4; D gene uncertain. V was cut by 9 bases and J by 0 bases, with 13 bases left in between. Germline V gene data show CDR1 as KGHDR and CDR2 as SFDVKD. CDR3 length: 15 residues. The CDR3 here is CATRDWEPTNEKLFF. In nucleotides, the CDR3 is TGTGCCACCCGAGACTGGGAACCAACTAATGAAAAACTGTTTTTT.

This clonotype turned up a few times. This chain connects TRBV7-3 to TRBJ2-3, with TRBD2 matching over 12 bases. V shed 2 bases and J 5 bases; nucleotides not matched to a gene: 8. In germline, CDR1 is SGHTA, CDR2 FQGTGA. CDR3 size: 17 residues. The CDR3 reads CASSLQPSGGAVDTQYF. For the CDR3, the DNA is TGTGCCAGCAGCTTACAACCTAGCGGGGGGGCCGTAGATACGCAGTATTTT.

This clonotype appeared many times. This chain uses TRBV4-1 with TRBJ2-1; D may be TRBD2 (7 bases). This CDR3 has 17 residues. CDR1 is MGHRA, CDR2 YSYEKL, per germline. V shed 5 bases and J shed 3 bases, with 20 bases lying between them. CDR3 residues: CASSSKGGASFYNEQFF. CDR3 in DNA: TGCGCCAGCAGCTCGAAGGGGGGGGCTTCGTTCTACAATGAGCAGTTCTTC.

The gene calls are TRBV20-1 and TRBJ2-1; TRBD2 might be the D (9 bases). This CDR3 is 16 amino acids long. In germline, CDR1 is DFQATT, CDR2 SNEGSKA (reference sequence). Trimming took off 2 bases at V and 7 bases at J, with 21 bases between the two ends. Written as DNA, the CDR3 is TGCAGTGCTAGACAGGGGGCTAGCGGGGTAAGGAATGAGCAGTTCTTC. Protein sequence: CSARQGASGVRNEQFF.

Worth noting for this clonotype: Compared with germline, one end of the junction differs, possibly owing to a read error. The J gene is TRBJ2-1, the V gene TRBV15; D possibly corresponds to TRBD1 (6 bases). The germline V gene has CDR1 LNHNV and CDR2 YYDKDF (reference sequence). This CDR3 is 19 amino acids long. CDR3 region: CAASQSQGSSGASYNEQFF. The CDR3 DNA is TGTGCCGCCAGTCAATCACAGGGCTCGAGCGGAGCCTCCTACAATGAGCAGTTCTTC. Combining the CDR3 with reference TRBV15 and TRBJ2-1 gives the whole variable domain DAMVIQNPRYQVTQFGKPVTLSCSQTLNHNVMYWYQQKSSQAPKLLFHYYDKDFNNEADTPDNFQSRRPNTSFCFLDIRSPGLGDTAMYLCAASQSQGSSGASYNEQFFGPGTRLTVL.